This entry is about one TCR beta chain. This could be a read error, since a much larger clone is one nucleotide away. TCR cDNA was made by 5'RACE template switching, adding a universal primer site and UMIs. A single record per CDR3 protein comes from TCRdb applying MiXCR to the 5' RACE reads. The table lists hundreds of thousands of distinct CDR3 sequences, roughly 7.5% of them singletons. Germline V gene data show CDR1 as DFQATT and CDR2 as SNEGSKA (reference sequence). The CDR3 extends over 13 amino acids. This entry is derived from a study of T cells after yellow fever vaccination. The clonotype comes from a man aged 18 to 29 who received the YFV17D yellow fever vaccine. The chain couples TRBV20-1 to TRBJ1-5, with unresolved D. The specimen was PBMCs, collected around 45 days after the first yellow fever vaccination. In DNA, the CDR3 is TGCAGCGCCTTTGGGTCCGACAATCAGCCCCATCATTTT. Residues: CSAFGSDNQPHHF.